This TCR beta chain was obtained from a study of blood T cell repertoires in COVID-19. Overall study: Samples of COVID-19 (acute and convalescent) were obtained from the United States, Italy and Spain.

CDR1 SGHDT and CDR2 YYEEEE come from the germline V gene. This CDR3 region has 14 residues. Trimming stripped 0 bases from V and 4 bases from J, with 10 bases between. Method: immunoSEQ multiplex PCR; TCRdb's copy keeps in-frame clones and lacks some. The sample holds around 450,000 clones; 87% are singletons and the top ten take about 2%. This TCR came from a woman younger than 35 with acute COVID-19. The sequencing input was PBMCs or T cells enriched from blood (not recorded which). V gene TRBV5-6 combines with J gene TRBJ2-5, with D tentatively TRBD1 (6 bases). The CDR3 region has the DNA TGTGCCAGCAGCTTGGGGGCCAGGGGAGAGACCCAGTACTTC. Residues: CASSLGARGETQYF.